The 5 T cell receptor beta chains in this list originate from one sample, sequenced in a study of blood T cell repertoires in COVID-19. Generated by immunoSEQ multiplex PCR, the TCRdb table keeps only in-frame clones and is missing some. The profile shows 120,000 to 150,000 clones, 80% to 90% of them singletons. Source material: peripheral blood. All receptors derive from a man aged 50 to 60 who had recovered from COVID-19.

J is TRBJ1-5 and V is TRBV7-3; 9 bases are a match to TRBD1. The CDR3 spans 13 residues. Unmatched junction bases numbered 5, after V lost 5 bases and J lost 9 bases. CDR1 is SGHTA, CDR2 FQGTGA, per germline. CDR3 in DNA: TGTGCCAGCAGCCGGGACAGGGCGACGCCCCAGCATTTT. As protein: CASSRDRATPQHF. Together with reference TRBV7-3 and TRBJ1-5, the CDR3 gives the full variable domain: GAGVSQTPSNKVTEKGKYVELRCDPISGHTALYWYRQSLGQGPEFLIYFQGTGAADDSGLPNDRFFAVRPEGSVSTLKIQRTERGDSAVYLCASSRDRATPQHFGDGTRLSIL.

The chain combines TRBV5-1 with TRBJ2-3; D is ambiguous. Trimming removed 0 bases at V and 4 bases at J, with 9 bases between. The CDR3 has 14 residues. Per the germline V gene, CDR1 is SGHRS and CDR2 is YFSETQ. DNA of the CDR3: TGCGCCAGCAGCTTGGGTGGTCGGGCAGATACGCAGTATTTT. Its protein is CASSLGGRADTQYF.

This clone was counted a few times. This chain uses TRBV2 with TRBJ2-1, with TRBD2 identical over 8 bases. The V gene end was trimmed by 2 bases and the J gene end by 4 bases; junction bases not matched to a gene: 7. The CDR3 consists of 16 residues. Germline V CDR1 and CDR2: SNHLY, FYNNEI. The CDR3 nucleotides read TGTGCCAGCAGTGAACAAGCGGGGGCCCTATACAATGAGCAGTTCTTC. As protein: CASSEQAGALYNEQFF.

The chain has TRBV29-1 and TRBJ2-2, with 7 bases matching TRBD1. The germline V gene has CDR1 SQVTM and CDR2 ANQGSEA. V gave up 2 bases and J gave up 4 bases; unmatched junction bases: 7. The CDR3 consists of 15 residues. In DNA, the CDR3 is TGCAGCGTTGAATCCGAGACAGGGTCCACCGGGGAGCTGTTTTTT. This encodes CSVESETGSTGELFF.

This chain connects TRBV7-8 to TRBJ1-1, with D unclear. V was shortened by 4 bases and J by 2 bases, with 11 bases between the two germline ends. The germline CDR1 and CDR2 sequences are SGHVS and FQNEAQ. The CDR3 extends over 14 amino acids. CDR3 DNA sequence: TGTGCCAGCAGCTCCCTGGGAGTAAACACTGAAGCTTTCTTT. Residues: CASSSLGVNTEAFF.